Included here is one T cell receptor (beta chain) sequence, with context. What it binds is not known. This CDR3 contains 16 residues. CDR1 LGHNA and CDR2 YSLEER come from the germline V gene. V dropped 1 base and J dropped 8; count of bases not matched to a gene: 8. This sample was included in a study of response to subunit inactivated influenza vaccine. Study-wide results and limits: Authors suggested few new T cells are recruited by each seasonal influenza vaccination.

Using its own MiXCR run on the RT-PCR reads, TCRdb lists one record per CDR3 protein. The sample contains roughly 760,000 distinct CDR3 sequences, about 20% of which appear only once. The sequence derives from a man in his fifties or sixties who received an inactivated influenza vaccine. The genes are TRBV4-3 and TRBJ2-1; 10 bases are a match to TRBD2. The material sequenced was PBMCs from blood, taken about 5 days after vaccination. CDR3 loop: CASSQGSGGGRYEQFF. The CDR3 DNA follows: TGCGCCAGCAGCCAAGGGAGCGGGGGGGGCAGGTATGAGCAGTTCTTC.